The source of this TCR beta chain is a study of blood T cell repertoires in COVID-19 (dated by TCRdb to about 2020). General notes on the study: The collaborator samples originated in the United States, Italy and Spain and spanned the acute and convalescent phases of COVID-19. The samples were drawn from two sources: the first 160 participants of the ongoing ImmuneRACE study, and 950 to 1,500 subjects contributed by 6 global collaborators. Nearly every sample came with metadata listing a de-identified subject ID, COVID-19 status, age in years and sex. Where available, HLA class I and class II types were taken from metadata supplied by the sample provider and were not determined by assay-based typing. The material from the prospective study consisted of cDNA or gDNA derived from T cells, B-cell-depleted T cells, or PBMCs. Deeply sampled blood TCRbeta repertoires from subjects exposed to, actively infected with, or recovered from COVID-19 were included in the dataset. The repertoires were released in a freely available public database intended as a resource for research on the immune response to SARS-CoV-2. What the study reported, not specific to this receptor: How much clinical and demographic metadata was included differed by source and by participant, and the metadata was provided uncurated.

The CDR3, cysteine through phenylalanine, is 13 amino acids long. Only the CDR3 portion is preserved as DNA: 39 bases, with reading frame beginning at the first base. Unmatched junction bases come to 6, with V trimmed by 6 bases and J by 11 bases. Per the germline V gene, MNHEY is the CDR1 and SVGAGI is the CDR2. Collaborating institutions collected whole blood in K2EDTA tubes following their own protocols. For TCRbeta analysis, collaborators shipped samples in one of three forms: frozen whole blood, isolated PBMCs, or DNA extracted from either of those sample types. With respect to this clone: Its antigen is still unknown. Base qualities were left out, and no much larger clone turns up one base away.

The immunoSEQ Assay, a bias-controlled multiplex PCR, was used to amplify TCRbeta CDR3 regions from genomic DNA. The original pipeline was this. The number of nucleated cells in each sample was estimated by amplification of reference gene primers within the assay. Sequence reads were collapsed and filtered to measure the absolute abundance of every unique TCRbeta CDR3 rearrangement. For each sample, productive Simpson clonality was calculated as the square root of Simpson's diversity index across productive rearrangements. In its TCRdb copy, this immuneACCESS table keeps in-frame sequences only and misses some clones. Where compared with another copy, unresolved V genes explain less than half of these, and the others have no known cause. D and trimming were read from the DNA, whereas the V and J calls and clone size are those reported in that table. The sample table contains some 370,000 clones; only one count was recorded for around 90% of them. The ten biggest clones cover 0.95% to 1.5% of the sample.

Sample: peripheral blood. The clonotype was recovered from a man aged 40-55 years with acute or convalescent COVID-19. The sequence links TRBV6-5 to TRBJ1-6; the central 8 bases match TRBD1. The CDR3 amino acid sequence is: CASRDGTGAPLHF. The DNA is TGTGCCAGCAGGGATGGGACAGGAGCACCCCTCCACTTT.